This T cell receptor beta chain was captured by sequencing in a study of shared T cell receptors in the human thymus. Here immunoSEQ multiplex PCR was the method, and the copy in TCRdb shows in-frame clones only, minus some. This table holds under 850,000 clones, approximately 90% found once. V dropped 0 bases and J dropped 2 bases, with 10 bases sitting between them. The CDR3 totals 15 residues. From germline, CDR1 is LGHNA and CDR2 YNFKEQ. The sample was also linked to a second study, of human thymus T cells. That source notes: Healthy Finnish infants undergoing corrective surgery for congenital heart defects provided the donor material. In corrective heart surgery, resections were taken, and these provided the thymus tissue. Apparent bias marked the V and J gene usage of thymic and blood repertoires. Reports from related research described highly overlapping thymic repertoires among unrelated individuals.

Specimen: thymocytes. This clonotype was sampled from a boy younger than two with a congenital heart defect. The chain uses TRBV4-2 and TRBJ2-5; the D gene is possibly TRBD2 (6 bases). The CDR3 reads CASSQDQTSQETQYF. The CDR3 DNA reads TGTGCCAGCAGCCAAGATCAGACTAGTCAAGAGACCCAGTACTTC.